The clone carrying this TCR beta chain was recorded many times. The antigen is undetermined. Germline CDR1 is MNHEY and CDR2 is SMNVEV (reference sequence). The CDR3 covers 14 residues. The time point: newly diagnosed GD, antithyroid drugs for less than 3 months. TCR sequences were obtained from RNA taken from PBMCs. This record belongs to a study of regulatory T cells in long-lasting Graves disease. According to the study, TCR beta libraries were built with iRepertoire HTBI primers and CDR3-region Arm-PCR. TCRdb itself ran the multiplex PCR reads through MiXCR, one entry per CDR3 protein. The data hold roughly 360,000 distinct CDR3 sequences, with about 12% observed a single time. Study-wide results and limits: Among samples with persistent disease, TRBV28, TRBJ1-2 and TRBJ2-5 were favored. Those with persistent Graves' had less TCR diversity than newly diagnosed patients.

These data also featured in a second study, about T cells in Graves' hyperthyroidism and ophthalmopathy. In that study: A lack of ophthalmopathy progression within 18 months defined stable Graves' hyperthyroidism. The model forecast ophthalmopathy, anticipating it by a median roughly 6.5 months before onset.

The J gene is TRBJ2-1, the V gene TRBV27; the D gene is possibly TRBD2 (5 bases). TRBJ2-5 explains the end of the DNA better; the J call may be wrong. The sample in question was peripheral blood mononuclear cells (PBMCs), obtained at new diagnosis, from a patient treated with antithyroid drugs. This TCR was sampled from a woman younger than 30 with Graves disease. CDR3 nucleotides: TGTGCCAGCAGTTTATATCGGGGAGCGGAGACCCAGTACTTC. It specifies CASSLYRGAETQYF.